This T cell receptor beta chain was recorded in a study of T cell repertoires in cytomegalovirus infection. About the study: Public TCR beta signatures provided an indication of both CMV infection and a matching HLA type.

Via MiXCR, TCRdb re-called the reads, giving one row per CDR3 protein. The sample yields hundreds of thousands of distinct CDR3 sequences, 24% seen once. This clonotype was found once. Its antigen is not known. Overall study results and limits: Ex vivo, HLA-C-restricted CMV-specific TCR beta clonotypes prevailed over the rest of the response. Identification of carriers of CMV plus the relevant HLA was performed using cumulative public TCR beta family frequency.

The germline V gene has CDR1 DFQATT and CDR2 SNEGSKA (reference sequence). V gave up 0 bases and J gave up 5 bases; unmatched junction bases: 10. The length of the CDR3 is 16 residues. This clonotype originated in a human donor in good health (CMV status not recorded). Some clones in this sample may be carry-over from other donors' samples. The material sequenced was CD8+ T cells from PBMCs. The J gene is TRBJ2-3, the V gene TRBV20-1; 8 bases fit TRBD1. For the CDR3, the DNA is TGCAGTGCTAGAGATCGTCGCAGGGGGCGCGGAGATACGCAGTATTTT. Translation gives CSARDRRRGRGDTQYF.